Presented here are 17 T cell receptor beta chains from one specimen sequenced in a study of blood T cell repertoires in COVID-19. Produced via immunoSEQ multiplex PCR; TCRdb's table is partial and in-frame only. There are about 71,000 clones in the sample; about 91% occur only once, and approximately 7.4% lies in the top ten. The sample consisted of peripheral blood. The receptors stem from a man aged 45 to 65 with active COVID-19.

The rearrangement links TRBV27 to TRBJ2-1; possible D gene TRBD1, 5 bases. The germline V gene encodes CDR1 MNHEY and CDR2 SMNVEV (reference sequence). The V end lost 3 bases, the J end lost 0 bases, and 12 bases lay between the germline ends. The CDR3 contains 16 residues. For the CDR3, the DNA is TGTGCCAGCAGTTTCCTAGGGGCCAGCTCCTACAATGAGCAGTTCTTC. This codes for CASSFLGASSYNEQFF.

This chain joins TRBV12-5 and TRBJ2-1; D call uncertain. Germline loops: CDR1 LGHNT, CDR2 FRNRAP. The CDR3 is 13 amino acids. Trimming left V 7 bases short and J 1 base short, with 8 bases between. DNA for the CDR3: TGTGCTAGTGCCCGTTCGTCCTACAATGAGCAGTTCTTC. It is translated as CASARSSYNEQFF.

The V and J genes are TRBV7-9 and TRBJ2-1; 7 bases line up with TRBD1. Germline CDR1 reads SEHNR; CDR2 reads FQNEAQ (reference sequence). The CDR3 spans 13 residues. V gave up 5 bases and J gave up 9 bases; unmatched junction bases: 7. The CDR3 DNA reads TGTGCCAGCAGCCTCCAGGGGGAAGCTGAGCAGTTCTTC. Translated, it gives CASSLQGEAEQFF.

The chain uses TRBV2 and TRBJ1-1; 9 nucleotides line up with TRBD1. CDR1 is SNHLY and CDR2 is FYNNEI in the germline V gene. This CDR3 region has 17 residues. After removal of 7 bases from V and 4 bases from J, the junction contained 16 bases not matched to a gene. The CDR3 is CASTLGNRGRVGTEAFF. Here the CDR3 DNA reads TGTGCCAGCACCCTAGGAAACAGGGGGCGCGTGGGCACTGAAGCTTTCTTT.

The rearrangement uses TRBV6-5 and TRBJ2-7; D is possibly TRBD2 (7 bases). This CDR3 contains 14 residues. Trimming removed 0 bases from V and 6 bases from J, with 12 bases in between. Germline V lookup: CDR1 MNHEY, CDR2 SVGAGI. CDR3 nucleotide sequence: TGTGCCAGCAGTTACTCGGGGGGGCCGGGCGAGCAGTACTTC. This codes for CASSYSGGPGEQYF.

The rearrangement joins TRBV11-2 to TRBJ2-2; D is perhaps TRBD1 (6 bases). V lost 5 bases to trimming and J lost 4 bases, with 11 bases between them. The V gene's germline CDR1 is SGHAT and CDR2 FQNNGV. The CDR3 contains 14 residues. CDR3 sequence reads: CASSPRTATGELFF. The DNA of the CDR3 is TGTGCCAGCAGCCCCCGGACAGCCACCGGGGAGCTGTTTTTT.

This clone was observed a single time. J is TRBJ2-2 and V is TRBV10-3, with a possible D match to TRBD2 (5 bases). The CDR3 totals 17 residues. Trimming pared 0 bases from V and 5 bases from J, leaving 16 bases between. Per the germline V gene, CDR1 is ENHRY and CDR2 is SYGVKD. For the CDR3, the DNA is TGTGCCATCAGTGAGTCGTTCGGAGGAACGTTGACCGGGGAGCTGTTTTTT. Its translation is CAISESFGGTLTGELFF.

This chain joins TRBV5-5 and TRBJ1-3; D not certain. Germline V lookup: CDR1 SGHKS, CDR2 YYEKEE (reference sequence). CDR3 length equals 14 residues. V gave up 2 bases and J gave up 1 base, with 7 bases separating them. CDR3 sequence (DNA): TGTGCCAGCAGCTTAGACACATCTGGAAACACCATATATTTT. This translates into CASSLDTSGNTIYF.

V is TRBV6-2 or TRBV6-3 and J is TRBJ2-1; unclear D gene. From germline, CDR1 is MNHEY and CDR2 SVGEGT. The CDR3 covers 12 residues. The V and J ends lost 0 bases and 8 bases respectively, with 5 bases between them. The DNA of the CDR3 is TGTGCCAGCAGTTACTCGGCCTATGAGCAGTTCTTC. It specifies CASSYSAYEQFF.

The gene calls are TRBV7-8 and TRBJ1-2, with a tentative D call TRBD1 (5 bases). This CDR3 comprises 15 residues. Germline V gene lookup returns CDR1 SGHVS and CDR2 FQNEAQ. V was pared by 1 base and J by 6 bases, with 15 bases between. This chain's CDR3 is CASSLGNRWRDGYTF. The CDR3 DNA follows: TGTGCCAGCAGCTTAGGTAACAGGTGGAGGGATGGCTACACCTTC.

The gene calls are TRBV19 and TRBJ2-3; 9 nucleotides agree with TRBD2. The V gene's germline CDR1 is LNHDA and CDR2 SQIVND (reference sequence). The ends lost 3 bases at V and 5 bases at J; junction bases unmatched: 6. The CDR3 contains 15 residues. CDR3 loop: CASSMLRGGKDTQYF. Written as DNA, the CDR3 is TGTGCCAGTAGTATGTTGCGGGGGGGAAAAGATACGCAGTATTTT. Full variable domain (rest looked up from reference TRBV19 and TRBJ2-3): DGGITQSPKYLFRKEGQNVTLSCEQNLNHDAMYWYRQDPGQGLRLIYYSQIVNDFQKGDIAEGYSVSREKKESFPLTVTSAQKNPTAFYLCASSMLRGGKDTQYFGPGTRLTVL.

The chain couples TRBV5-8 to TRBJ2-5; D is uncertain. V lost 4 bases to trimming and J lost 1 base, with 11 bases between them. The CDR3 totals 14 residues. The germline V gene encodes CDR1 SGHTS and CDR2 YDEGEE. The DNA for the CDR3 is TGTGCCAGCAGCCTGACCGGAGTCCAAGAGACCCAGTACTTC. Translation: CASSLTGVQETQYF.

The rearrangement links TRBV5-6 to TRBJ1-6; the match to TRBD1 covers 8 bases. V lost 0 bases and J lost 7; bases outside the gene matches: 3. The germline V gene has CDR1 SGHDT and CDR2 YYEEEE. The CDR3 loop spans 15 amino acids. DNA of the CDR3: TGTGCCAGCAGCTTGGGGACAGGGCGGAATTCACCCCTCCACTTT. Encoded protein: CASSLGTGRNSPLHF.

The chain couples TRBV7-9 to TRBJ1-1; unclear D gene. Trimming took 6 bases from V and 1 from J, leaving 9 bases between them. In germline, CDR1 is SEHNR, CDR2 FQNEAQ (reference sequence). The CDR3 spans 13 residues. The CDR3: CASSVQENTEAFF. Here the CDR3 DNA reads TGTGCCAGCAGTGTGCAGGAGAACACTGAAGCTTTCTTT.

In regard to this clone: Other DNA sequences within the sample encode an identical CDR3. The rearrangement links TRBV7-6 to TRBJ2-1; the D gene is possibly TRBD1 (6 bases). Germline assignment: CDR1 SGHVS and CDR2 FNYEAQ. Trimming took 0 bases from V and 6 from J, leaving 6 bases between them. This CDR3 comprises 13 residues. In nucleotides, the CDR3 is TGTGCCAGCAGCTTAGCAGGGGGCAATGAGCAGTTCTTC. This gives the protein CASSLAGGNEQFF.

The CDR3 loop reads CASRGQGLGEQYF. The DNA for the CDR3 is TGTGCCAGCAGGGGACAGGGTCTGGGCGAGCAGTACTTC. The chain uses TRBV6-5 and TRBJ2-7, with 9 bases lining up with TRBD1. CDR3 length: 13 amino acids. Germline V lookup: CDR1 MNHEY, CDR2 SVGAGI. J gave up 6 bases and V 6 bases, and 6 bases lay outside the gene matches.

This clone was recorded once. The CDR3 DNA follows: TGTGCCATCAGTGAGGTCAGGACAGGTTTTTCTAGCACAGATACGCAGTATTTT. Translated, it gives CAISEVRTGFSSTDTQYF. V gene TRBV10-3 combines with J gene TRBJ2-3; 7 bases are a match to TRBD1. The CDR3 runs 18 residues. Germline loops: CDR1 ENHRY, CDR2 SYGVKD. V trimming: 2 bases; J trimming: 0 bases; junction bases outside the gene matches: 11.